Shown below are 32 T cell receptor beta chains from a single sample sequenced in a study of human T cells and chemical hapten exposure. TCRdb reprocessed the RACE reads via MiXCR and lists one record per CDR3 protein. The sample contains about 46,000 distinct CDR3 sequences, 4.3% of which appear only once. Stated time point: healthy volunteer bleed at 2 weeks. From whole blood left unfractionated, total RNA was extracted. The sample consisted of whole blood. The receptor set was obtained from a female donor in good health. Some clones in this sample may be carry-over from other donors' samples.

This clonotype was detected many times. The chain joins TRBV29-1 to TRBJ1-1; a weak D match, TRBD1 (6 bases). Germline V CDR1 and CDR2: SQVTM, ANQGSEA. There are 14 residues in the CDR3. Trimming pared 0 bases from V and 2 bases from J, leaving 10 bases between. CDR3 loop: CSVEDRGRNTEAFF. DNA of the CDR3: TGCAGCGTTGAAGACAGGGGTCGCAACACTGAAGCTTTCTTT.

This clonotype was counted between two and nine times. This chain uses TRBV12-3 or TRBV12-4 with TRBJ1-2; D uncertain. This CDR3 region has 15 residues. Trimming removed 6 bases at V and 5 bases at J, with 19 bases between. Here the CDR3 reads CASSRTGRSSYGYTF. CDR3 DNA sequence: TGTGCCAGCAGCCGCACCGGACGGTCTTCTTATGGCTACACCTTC.

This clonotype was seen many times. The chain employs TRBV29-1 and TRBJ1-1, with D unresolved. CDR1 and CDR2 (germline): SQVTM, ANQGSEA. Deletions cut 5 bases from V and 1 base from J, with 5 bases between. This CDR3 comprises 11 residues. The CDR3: CSVQQNTEAFF. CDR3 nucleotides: TGCAGCGTTCAACAGAACACTGAAGCTTTCTTT.

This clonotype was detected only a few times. The DNA of the CDR3 is TGTGCCAGCGGAAATGGACTAAGCACAGATACGCAGTATTTT. Its translation: CASGNGLSTDTQYF. The chain carries TRBV6-5 and TRBJ2-3, with D maybe TRBD2 (6 bases). The CDR3 loop spans 14 amino acids. Germline V gene sequence: CDR1 MNHEY, CDR2 SVGAGI. Trimming left V 8 bases short and J 0 bases short, with 12 bases between.

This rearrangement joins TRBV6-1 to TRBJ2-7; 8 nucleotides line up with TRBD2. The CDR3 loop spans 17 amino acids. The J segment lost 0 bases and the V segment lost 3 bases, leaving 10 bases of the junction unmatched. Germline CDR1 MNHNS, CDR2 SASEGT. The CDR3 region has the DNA TGTGCCAGCAGTGAGCCGGGGGTAGCGGGACCCTCCTACGAGCAGTACTTC. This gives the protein CASSEPGVAGPSYEQYF.

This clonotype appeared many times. CDR3 nucleotide sequence: TGCGCCAGCAGCCAAGATAAGGCAGGAAATTCACCCCTCCACTTT. It is translated as CASSQDKAGNSPLHF. The J gene is TRBJ1-6, the V gene TRBV4-3; D gene ambiguous. V lost 0 bases to trimming and J lost 7 bases, with 10 bases between them. This CDR3 contains 15 residues. The germline V gene has CDR1 LGHNA and CDR2 YSLEER.

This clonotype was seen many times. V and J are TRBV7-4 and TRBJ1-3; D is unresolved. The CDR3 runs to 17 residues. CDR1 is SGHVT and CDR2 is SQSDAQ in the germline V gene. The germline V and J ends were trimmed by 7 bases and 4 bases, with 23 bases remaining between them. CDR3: CASNVLPIPAAGNTIYF. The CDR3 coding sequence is TGTGCCAGCAATGTATTACCAATCCCGGCGGCCGGAAACACCATATATTTT.

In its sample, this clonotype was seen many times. The CDR3 sequence is CASSSQGIDGYTF. Here the CDR3 DNA reads TGTGCCAGCAGTTCACAGGGTATTGATGGCTACACCTTC. This chain uses TRBV7-9 with TRBJ1-2, with D possibly matching TRBD1 (6 bases). The CDR3 covers 13 residues. The germline gives CDR1 SEHNR, CDR2 FQNEAQ (reference sequence). V lost 6 bases and J lost 6, with 14 bases in between.

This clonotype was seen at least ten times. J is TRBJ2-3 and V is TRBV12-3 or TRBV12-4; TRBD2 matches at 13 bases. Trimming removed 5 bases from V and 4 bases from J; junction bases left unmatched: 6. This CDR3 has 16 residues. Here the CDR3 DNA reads TGTGCCAGCAGTACTGGACTAGCGGGGGCTGCAGATACGCAGTATTTT. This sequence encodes CASSTGLAGAADTQYF.

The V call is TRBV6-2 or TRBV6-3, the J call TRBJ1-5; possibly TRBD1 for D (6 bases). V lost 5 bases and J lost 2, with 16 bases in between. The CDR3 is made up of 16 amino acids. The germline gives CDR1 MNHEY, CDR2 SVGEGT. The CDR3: CASSTLRGLGNQPQHF. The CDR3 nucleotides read TGTGCCAGCAGTACACTCAGGGGCTTGGGCAATCAGCCCCAGCATTTT.

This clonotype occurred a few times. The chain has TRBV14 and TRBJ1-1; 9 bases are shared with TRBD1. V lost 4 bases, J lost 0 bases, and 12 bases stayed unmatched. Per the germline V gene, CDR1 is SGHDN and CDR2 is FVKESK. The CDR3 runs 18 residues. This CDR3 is CASSPKYWDRDLNTEAFF. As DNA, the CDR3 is TGTGCCAGCAGCCCCAAATATTGGGACAGGGACCTGAACACTGAAGCTTTCTTT.

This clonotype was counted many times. The CDR3 region has the DNA TGTGCCAGCAGCCCGAGCGGGAGCTACAATGAGCAGTTCTTC. As protein: CASSPSGSYNEQFF. J is TRBJ2-1 and V is TRBV3-1, with 8 bases that match TRBD2. The junction had 2 bases not matched to a gene; V was cut back by 4 bases and J by 3 bases. Germline V gives CDR1 LGHDT, CDR2 YNNKEL (reference sequence). The length of the CDR3 is 14 residues.

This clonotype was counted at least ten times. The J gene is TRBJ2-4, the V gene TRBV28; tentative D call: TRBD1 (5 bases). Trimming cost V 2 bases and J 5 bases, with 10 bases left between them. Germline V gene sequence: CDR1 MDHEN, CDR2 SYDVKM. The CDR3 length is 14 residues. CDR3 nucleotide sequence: TGTGCCAGCAGTTTAAATGGACAAGAAAACATTCAGTACTTC. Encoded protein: CASSLNGQENIQYF. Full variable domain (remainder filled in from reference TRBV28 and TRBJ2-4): DVKVTQSSRYLVKRTGEKVFLECVQDMDHENMFWYRQDPGLGLRLIYFSYDVKMKEKGDIPEGYSVSREKKERFSLILESASTNQTSMYLCASSLNGQENIQYFGAGTRLSVL.

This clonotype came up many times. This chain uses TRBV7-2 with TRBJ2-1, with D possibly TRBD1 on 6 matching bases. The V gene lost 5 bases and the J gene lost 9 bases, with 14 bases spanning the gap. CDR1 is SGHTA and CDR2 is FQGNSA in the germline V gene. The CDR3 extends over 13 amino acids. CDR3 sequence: CASSTLGGVEQFF. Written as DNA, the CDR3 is TGTGCCAGCAGCACTCTAGGGGGTGTTGAGCAGTTCTTC.

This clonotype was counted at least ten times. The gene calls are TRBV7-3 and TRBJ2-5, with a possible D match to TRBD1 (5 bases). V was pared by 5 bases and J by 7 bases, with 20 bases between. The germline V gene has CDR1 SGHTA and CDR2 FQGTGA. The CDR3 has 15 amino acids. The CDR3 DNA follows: TGTGCCAGCAGCCAGGGCTCGACGAGTGCTGGGACCCAGTACTTC. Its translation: CASSQGSTSAGTQYF.

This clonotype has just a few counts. The DNA of the CDR3 is TGTGCCAGCAGTTTATATCCCCGAAACTATGGCTACACCTTC. Translating it yields CASSLYPRNYGYTF. The gene calls are TRBV12-3 or TRBV12-4 and TRBJ1-2; D not resolved. V lost 2 bases, J lost 2 bases, and 9 bases lay in between. The CDR3 loop spans 14 amino acids.

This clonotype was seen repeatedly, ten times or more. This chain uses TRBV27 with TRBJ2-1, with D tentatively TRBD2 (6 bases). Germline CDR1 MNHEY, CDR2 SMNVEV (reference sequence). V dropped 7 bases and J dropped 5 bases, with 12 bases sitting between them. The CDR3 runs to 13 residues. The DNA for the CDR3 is TGTGCCAGCAACCGGGGAGGTAACAATGAGCAGTTCTTC. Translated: CASNRGGNNEQFF.

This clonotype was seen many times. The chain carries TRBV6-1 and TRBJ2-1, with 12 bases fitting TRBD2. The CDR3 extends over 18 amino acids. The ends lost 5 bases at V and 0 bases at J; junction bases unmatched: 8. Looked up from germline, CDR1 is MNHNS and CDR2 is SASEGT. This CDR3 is CASSILAGGQSSYNEQFF. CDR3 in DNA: TGTGCCAGCAGTATACTAGCGGGGGGACAGAGCTCCTACAATGAGCAGTTCTTC.

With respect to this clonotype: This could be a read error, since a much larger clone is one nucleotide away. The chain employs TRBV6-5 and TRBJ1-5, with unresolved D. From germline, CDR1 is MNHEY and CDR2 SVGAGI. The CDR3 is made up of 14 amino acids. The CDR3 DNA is TGTGCCAGCAGTCGACTTGAGAGCAATCAGCCCCAGAATTTT. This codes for CASSRLESNQPQNF.

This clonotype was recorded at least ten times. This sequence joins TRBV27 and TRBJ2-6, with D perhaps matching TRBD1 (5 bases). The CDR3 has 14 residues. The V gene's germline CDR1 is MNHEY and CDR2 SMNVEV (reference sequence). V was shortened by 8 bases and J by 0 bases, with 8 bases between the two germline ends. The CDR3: CASRDSSGANVLTF. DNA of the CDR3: TGTGCCAGCCGCGACAGCTCTGGGGCCAACGTCCTGACTTTC.

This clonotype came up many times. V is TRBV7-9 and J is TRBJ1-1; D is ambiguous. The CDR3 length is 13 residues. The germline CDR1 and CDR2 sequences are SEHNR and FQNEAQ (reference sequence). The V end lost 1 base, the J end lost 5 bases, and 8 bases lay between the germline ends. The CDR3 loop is CASSLVKGTEAFF. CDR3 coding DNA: TGTGCCAGCAGCTTAGTAAAGGGAACTGAAGCTTTCTTT.

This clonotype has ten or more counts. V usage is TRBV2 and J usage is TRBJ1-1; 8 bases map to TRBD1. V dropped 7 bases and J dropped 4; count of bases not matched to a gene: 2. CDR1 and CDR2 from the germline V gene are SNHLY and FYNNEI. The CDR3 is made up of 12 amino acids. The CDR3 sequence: CASMGTGTEAFF. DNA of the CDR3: TGTGCCAGCATGGGGACAGGCACTGAAGCTTTCTTT.

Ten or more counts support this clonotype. CDR3 DNA: TGTGCCAGCAGGCCCTATGGGGGTAGCAATCAGCCCCAGCATTTT. The encoded protein is CASRPYGGSNQPQHF. The V and J genes are TRBV6-2 or TRBV6-3 and TRBJ1-5; weak D call: TRBD1 (5 bases). This CDR3 is built from 15 residues. With 6 bases removed from V and 0 bases from J, the gap between germline ends came to 12 bases. CDR1 and CDR2 (germline): MNHEY, SVGEGT.

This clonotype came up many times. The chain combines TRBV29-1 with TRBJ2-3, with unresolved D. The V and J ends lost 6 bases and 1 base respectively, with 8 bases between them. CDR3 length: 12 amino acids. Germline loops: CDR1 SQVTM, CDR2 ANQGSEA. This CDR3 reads CSVTAGTDTQYF. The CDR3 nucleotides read TGCAGCGTCACGGCTGGCACAGATACGCAGTATTTT.

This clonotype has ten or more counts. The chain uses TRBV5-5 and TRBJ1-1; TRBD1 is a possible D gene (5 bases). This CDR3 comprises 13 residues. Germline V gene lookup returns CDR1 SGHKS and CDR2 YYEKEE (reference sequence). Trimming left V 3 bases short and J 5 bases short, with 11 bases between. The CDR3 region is CASSSDGGTEAFF. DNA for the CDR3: TGTGCCAGCAGCTCAGACGGGGGGACTGAAGCTTTCTTT.

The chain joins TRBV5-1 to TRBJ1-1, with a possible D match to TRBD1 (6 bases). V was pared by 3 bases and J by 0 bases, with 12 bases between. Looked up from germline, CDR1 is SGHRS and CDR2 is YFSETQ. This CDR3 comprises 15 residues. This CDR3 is CASSWGGQMNTEAFF. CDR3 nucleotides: TGCGCCAGCAGCTGGGGGGGGCAGATGAACACTGAAGCTTTCTTT.

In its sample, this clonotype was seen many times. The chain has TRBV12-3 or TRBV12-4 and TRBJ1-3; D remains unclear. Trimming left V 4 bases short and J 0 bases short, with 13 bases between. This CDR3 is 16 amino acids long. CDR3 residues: CASSWLGLGSGNTIYF. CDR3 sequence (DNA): TGTGCCAGCAGTTGGCTGGGATTGGGCTCTGGAAACACCATATATTTT.

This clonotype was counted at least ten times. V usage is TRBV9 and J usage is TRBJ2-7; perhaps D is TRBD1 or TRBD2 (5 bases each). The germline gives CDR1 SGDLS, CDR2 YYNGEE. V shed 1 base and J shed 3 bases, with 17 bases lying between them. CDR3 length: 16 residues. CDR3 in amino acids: CASSVSPGRNDYEQYF. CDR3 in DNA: TGTGCCAGCAGCGTAAGCCCGGGACGTAATGACTACGAGCAGTACTTC.

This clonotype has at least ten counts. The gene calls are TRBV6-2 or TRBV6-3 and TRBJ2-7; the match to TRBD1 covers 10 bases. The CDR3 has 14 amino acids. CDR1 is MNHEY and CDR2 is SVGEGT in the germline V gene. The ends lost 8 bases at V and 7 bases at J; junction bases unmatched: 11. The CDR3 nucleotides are TGTGCCAGCGGAACCGGGACAGGGGTTTCGGAGCAGTACTTC. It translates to CASGTGTGVSEQYF.

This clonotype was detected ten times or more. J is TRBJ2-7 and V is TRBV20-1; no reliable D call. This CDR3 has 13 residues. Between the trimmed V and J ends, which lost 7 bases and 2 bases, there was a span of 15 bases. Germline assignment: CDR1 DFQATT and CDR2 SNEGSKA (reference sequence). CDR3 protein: CSGRDSGTYEQYF. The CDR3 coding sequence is TGCAGTGGTAGGGATTCGGGTACCTACGAGCAGTACTTC.

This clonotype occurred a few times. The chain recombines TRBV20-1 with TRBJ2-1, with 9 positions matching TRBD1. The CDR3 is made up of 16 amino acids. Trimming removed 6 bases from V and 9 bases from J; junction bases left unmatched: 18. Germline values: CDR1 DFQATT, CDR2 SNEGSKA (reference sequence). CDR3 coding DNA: TGCAGTGCCCAACCGACCGGGACAGGGATAGTGGGTGAGCAGTTCTTC. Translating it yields CSAQPTGTGIVGEQFF.

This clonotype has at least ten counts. CDR3 bases: TGTGCCACCAGACGAAGGGGAACGGTCTACGAGCAGTACTTC. Translation gives CATRRRGTVYEQYF. The chain is built from TRBV15 and TRBJ2-7, with D maybe TRBD1 (5 bases). V was shortened by 6 bases and J by 3 bases, with 15 bases between the two germline ends. The CDR3 spans 14 residues. In germline, CDR1 is LNHNV, CDR2 YYDKDF (reference sequence).